This T cell receptor beta chain was identified in a study of cytomegalovirus exposure and HLA in healthy donors. General observations from the study: Specificity for CMV antigens was confirmed in vitro for a few of the CMV-associated chains. For most TCR beta V segments, an earlier analysis put the productive rate at about 90% or about 30% of the time.

Absent from the records is this donor's CMV serostatus. A word on this clone: The antigen remains unidentified.

Use of 60 Vbeta and 13 Jbeta primers characterized the PCR. Profiling relied on immunoSEQ multiplex PCR, and the TCRdb table lists in-frame clones only, not all of them. The profile covers about 40,000 clones, with approximately 52% appearing a single time and about 12% taken by the ten largest. The CDR3 runs to 14 residues. V was shortened by 0 bases and J by 0 bases, with 7 bases between the two germline ends. Germline V gene lookup returns CDR1 SGDLS and CDR2 YYNGEE. This receptor was identified in a human donor in good health. The J gene is TRBJ2-7, the V gene TRBV9; D is unclear. Material for sequencing was PBMCs. CDR3 residues: CASSVDWSSYEQYF. For the CDR3, the DNA is TGTGCCAGCAGCGTAGATTGGAGCTCCTACGAGCAGTACTTC.